This T cell receptor beta chain was captured in a study of blood T cells in healthy people across ages. Broader study findings: PBMCs left unsorted prevented a conclusive naive versus antigen-experienced comparison. While age rose, TCR beta diversity per million T cells dropped in a roughly linear way.

Remarks on this clonotype: Its target is not known.

Sample-barcoded 5' priming and a J-beta primer mix drove a second PCR of 7 to 11 cycles. A single record per CDR3 protein comes from TCRdb applying MiXCR to the 5' RACE reads. The sample records hundreds of thousands of distinct CDR3 sequences, 45% to 50% being singletons. This CDR3 has 12 residues. V was shortened by 5 bases and J by 4 bases, with 7 bases between the two germline ends. Per the germline V gene, CDR1 is MDHEN and CDR2 is SYDVKM. V gene TRBV28 combines with J gene TRBJ2-3, with D unresolved. Material: blood. This sequence originates from a woman in her sixties or seventies in good health. Here the CDR3 reads CASSSIADTQYF. The CDR3 DNA follows: TGTGCCAGCAGTAGTATCGCAGATACGCAGTATTTT.